Described below is a single TCR beta chain sequence and its context. The target antigen is unknown. The source of the sample is a study of immune evolution from preneoplasia to lung adenocarcinoma. Study-wide background: HLA loss of heterozygosity: 5.5% to 8.5% AIS, under 19% MIA, approximately 35% ADC, none AAH. The study, taken as a whole, reports: Normal lung had the highest top T cell clone frequencies. Later-stage lesions seemingly showed higher T cell density and diversity than normal lung.

Produced via immunoSEQ multiplex PCR; TCRdb's table is partial and in-frame only. The sample carries approximately 4,100 clones, 76% recorded once. The junction had 6 bases not matched to a gene; V was cut back by 4 bases and J by 10 bases. Per the germline V gene, CDR1 is LGHNA and CDR2 is YNFKEQ. This CDR3 spans 13 amino acids. H&E slides confirmed each diagnosis, reviewed by two pathologists independently. The sample was FFPE invasive lung adenocarcinoma tissue. The receptor comes from a person aged 70 to 85 with invasive lung adenocarcinoma. Some clones in this sample may be carry-over from other donors' samples. J is TRBJ2-1 and V is TRBV4-2, with 8 nucleotides matching TRBD1. The CDR3 loop reads CASSRQGAREQFF. The CDR3 DNA follows: TGTGCCAGCAGCCGCCAGGGGGCGCGAGAGCAGTTCTTC.